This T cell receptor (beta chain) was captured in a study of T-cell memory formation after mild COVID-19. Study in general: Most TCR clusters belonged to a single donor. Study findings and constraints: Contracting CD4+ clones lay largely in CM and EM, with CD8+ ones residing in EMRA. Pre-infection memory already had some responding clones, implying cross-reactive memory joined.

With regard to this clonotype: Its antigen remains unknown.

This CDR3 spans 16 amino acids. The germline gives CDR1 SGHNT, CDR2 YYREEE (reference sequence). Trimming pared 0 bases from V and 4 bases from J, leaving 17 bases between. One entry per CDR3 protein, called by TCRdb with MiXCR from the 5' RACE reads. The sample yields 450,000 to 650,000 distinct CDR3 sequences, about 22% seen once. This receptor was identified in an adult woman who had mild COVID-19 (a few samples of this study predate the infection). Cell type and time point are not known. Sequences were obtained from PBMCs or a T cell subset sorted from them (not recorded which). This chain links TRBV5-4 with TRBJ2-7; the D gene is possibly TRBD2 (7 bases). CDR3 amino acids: CASSLGASRGAYEQYF. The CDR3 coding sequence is TGTGCCAGCAGCTTGGGGGCTTCCCGGGGGGCTTACGAGCAGTACTTC.